This is a list of T cell receptor beta chains from one sample in a study of blood T cells in healthy people across ages. TCRdb reprocessed the 5' RACE reads via MiXCR and lists one record per CDR3 protein. Among 1.5 million to 1.9 million distinct CDR3 sequences listed, 35% to 45% were seen once. The sample taken for sequencing was blood. These receptor sequences come from a woman younger than 35 in good health. Each CDR3 is given with its conserved first and last residue. D genes are given only for firm matches. Only part of the rows carry a size: once, few, many, or a class if the clone is expanded.

J: TRBJ1-4
V: TRBV21-1
size: NA
D: NA
CDR3: CASSKPRTGRSEKLFF
DNA: TGTGCCAGCAGCAAACCGAGGACAGGGAGGAGTGAAAAACTGTTTTTT

J: TRBJ2-2
V: TRBV10-3
size: NA
D: NA
CDR3: CAISEDTTGELFF
DNA: TGTGCCATCAGTGAGGACACCACCGGGGAGCTGTTTTTT

J: TRBJ2-7
V: TRBV4-3
size: few
D: NA
CDR3: CASSAVRDNSYEQYF
DNA: TGCGCCAGCAGTGCCGTCCGGGACAACTCCTACGAGCAGTACTTC

J: TRBJ2-7
V: TRBV12-3/TRBV12-4
size: NA
D: NA
CDR3: CASSLESESYEQYF
DNA: TGTGCCAGCAGTTTAGAATCGGAGTCCTACGAGCAGTACTTC

J: TRBJ2-5
V: TRBV4-3
size: NA
D: TRBD1
CDR3: CASSHGTGGLQETQYF
DNA: TGCGCCAGCAGCCACGGGACAGGGGGGCTCCAAGAGACCCAGTACTTC

J: TRBJ2-7
V: TRBV2
size: NA
D: TRBD2
CDR3: CASSGGDFTGGEQYF
DNA: TGTGCCAGCAGTGGAGGGGACTTTACGGGGGGCGAGCAGTACTTC

J: TRBJ1-2
V: TRBV2
size: NA
D: NA
CDR3: CASSPGASSGGYTF
DNA: TGTGCCAGCAGCCCCGGGGCCTCGTCGGGTGGCTACACCTTC

J: TRBJ2-1
V: TRBV7-3
size: NA
D: TRBD2
CDR3: CASSSQAGIYNEQFF
DNA: TGTGCCAGCAGCTCTCAAGCGGGAATCTACAATGAGCAGTTCTTC

J: TRBJ2-7
V: TRBV12-3/TRBV12-4
size: few
D: NA
CDR3: CASSPRGGSGPYEQYF
DNA: TGTGCCAGCAGTCCCAGAGGAGGTAGCGGTCCCTACGAGCAGTACTTC

J: TRBJ2-3
V: TRBV27
size: few
D: NA
CDR3: CASSFVPPGSGTDTQYF
DNA: TGTGCCAGCAGTTTTGTCCCCCCAGGGTCTGGCACAGATACGCAGTATTTT

J: TRBJ1-2
V: TRBV12-3/TRBV12-4
size: NA
D: NA
CDR3: CASSLTRGTYGYTF
DNA: TGTGCCAGCAGTTTAACTCGGGGTACTTATGGCTACACCTTC

J: TRBJ1-6
V: TRBV4-3
size: NA
D: NA
CDR3: CASSQEYREERLKPLHF
DNA: TGCGCCAGCAGCCAAGAATACAGGGAGGAACGGTTAAAGCCCCTCCACTTT

J: TRBJ2-3
V: TRBV15
size: few
D: NA
CDR3: CATSRAPGTDTQYF
DNA: TGTGCCACCAGCAGAGCTCCCGGCACAGATACGCAGTATTTT

J: TRBJ2-7
V: TRBV13
size: NA
D: NA
CDR3: CASSSDGPLYEQYF
DNA: TGTGCCAGCAGCTCAGACGGACCATTATACGAGCAGTACTTC

J: TRBJ2-2
V: TRBV5-1
size: once
D: NA
CDR3: CASSLASGAGTGELFF
DNA: TGCGCCAGCAGCTTGGCCAGCGGAGCCGGAACCGGGGAGCTGTTTTTT

J: TRBJ1-1
V: TRBV9
size: once
D: NA
CDR3: CASSVGNRFTEAFF
DNA: TGTGCCAGCAGCGTAGGGAACAGGTTCACTGAAGCTTTCTTT

J: TRBJ1-1
V: TRBV6-6
size: NA
D: NA
CDR3: CASSPASGGGNREEAFF
DNA: TGTGCCAGCAGTCCCGCAAGCGGGGGCGGTAATCGGGAAGAAGCTTTCTTT

J: TRBJ2-7
V: TRBV4-3
size: few
D: NA
CDR3: CASSRLEGTRVAEQYF
DNA: TGCGCCAGCAGCCGCCTAGAAGGGACAAGGGTAGCCGAGCAGTACTTC

J: TRBJ2-7
V: TRBV10-3
size: NA
D: TRBD2
CDR3: CAISEKRENIYEQYF
DNA: TGTGCCATCAGTGAGAAGCGGGAGAATATTTACGAGCAGTACTTC

J: TRBJ1-4
V: TRBV4-3
size: NA
D: TRBD1
CDR3: CASSQVQGGGEKLFF
DNA: TGCGCCAGCAGCCAGGTACAGGGGGGCGGTGAAAAACTGTTTTTT